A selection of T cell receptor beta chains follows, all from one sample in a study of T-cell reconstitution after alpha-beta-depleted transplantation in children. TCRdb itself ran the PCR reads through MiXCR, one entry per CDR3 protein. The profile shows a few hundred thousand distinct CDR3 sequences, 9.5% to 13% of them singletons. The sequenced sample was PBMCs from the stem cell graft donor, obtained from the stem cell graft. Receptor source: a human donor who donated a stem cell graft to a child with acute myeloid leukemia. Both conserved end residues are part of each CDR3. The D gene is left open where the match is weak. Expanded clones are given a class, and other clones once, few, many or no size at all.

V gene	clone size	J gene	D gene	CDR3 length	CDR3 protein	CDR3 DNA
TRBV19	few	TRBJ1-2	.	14	CASLTSAGGSGYTF	TGTGCCAGCCTAACAAGTGCTGGGGGATCAGGCTACACCTTC
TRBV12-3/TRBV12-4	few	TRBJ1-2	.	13	CASSFGEIRGYTF	TGTGCCAGCAGTTTCGGGGAGATTAGGGGCTACACCTTC
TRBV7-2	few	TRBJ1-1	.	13	CASSLGGSGLAFF	TGTGCCAGCAGCTTAGGTGGGTCAGGGCTAGCTTTCTTT
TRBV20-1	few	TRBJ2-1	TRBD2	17	CCARSGGWLAEDNEQFF	TGCTGTGCTAGGAGTGGGGGTTGGCTAGCGGAGGACAATGAGCAGTTCTTC
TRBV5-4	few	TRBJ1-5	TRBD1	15	CASSFGTESNQPQHF	TGTGCCAGCAGCTTTGGGACAGAGAGCAATCAGCCCCAGCATTTT
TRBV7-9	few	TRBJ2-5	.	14	CASSLGQDRETQYF	TGTGCCAGCAGCTTAGGGCAGGACAGAGAGACCCAGTACTTC
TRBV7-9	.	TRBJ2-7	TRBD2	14	CASSQTSPSYEQYF	TGTGCCAGCAGCCAGACTAGCCCGTCCTACGAGCAGTACTTC
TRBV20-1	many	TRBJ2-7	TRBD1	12	CSASDRVREQYF	TGCAGTGCCAGTGACAGGGTGAGGGAGCAGTACTTC
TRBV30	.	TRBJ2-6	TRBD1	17	CAWSPGTGKSGANVLTF	TGTGCCTGGAGTCCCGGGACAGGGAAATCTGGGGCCAACGTCCTGACTTTC
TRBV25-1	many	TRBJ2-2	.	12	CASSEGTGELFF	TGTGCCAGCTCGGAGGGGACCGGGGAGCTGTTTTTT
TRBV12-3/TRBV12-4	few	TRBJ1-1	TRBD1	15	CASSPGGQGDTEAFF	TGTGCCAGCAGTCCCGGGGGACAGGGGGACACTGAAGCTTTCTTT
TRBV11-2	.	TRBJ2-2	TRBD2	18	CASSLILAGGRRSGELFF	TGTGCCAGCAGCTTAATACTAGCGGGAGGACGCCGTAGTGGGGAGCTGTTTTTT
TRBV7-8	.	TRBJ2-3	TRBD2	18	CASSLVLSSGAGTDTQYF	TGTGCCAGCAGCTTAGTGTTATCTAGCGGGGCGGGCACAGATACGCAGTATTTT
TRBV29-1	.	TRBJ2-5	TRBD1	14	CSAGDRGKQETQYF	TGCAGCGCGGGGGACAGGGGAAAGCAAGAGACCCAGTACTTC
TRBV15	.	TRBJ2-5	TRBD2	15	CATSRVGTREETQYF	TGTGCCACCAGCAGAGTCGGGACTAGGGAAGAGACCCAGTACTTC
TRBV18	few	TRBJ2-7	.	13	CASSPPSGAEQYF	TGTGCCAGCTCACCACCCTCGGGCGCCGAGCAGTACTTC
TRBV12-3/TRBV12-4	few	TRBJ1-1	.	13	CASTTDTNTEAFF	TGTGCCAGCACCACGGATACGAACACTGAAGCTTTCTTT
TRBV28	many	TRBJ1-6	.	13	CASTPRQNSPLHF	TGTGCCAGCACCCCTCGGCAGAATTCACCCCTCCACTTT
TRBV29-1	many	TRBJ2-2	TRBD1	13	CSAWTGGSGELFF	TGCAGCGCCTGGACAGGGGGCTCCGGGGAGCTGTTTTTT
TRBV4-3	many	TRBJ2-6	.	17	CASSQDGDHSGANVLTF	TGCGCCAGCAGCCAAGATGGGGATCACTCTGGGGCCAACGTCCTGACTTTC
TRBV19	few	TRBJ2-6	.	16	CASSIERRAGANVLTF	TGTGCCAGTAGTATAGAAAGAAGGGCTGGGGCCAACGTCCTGACTTTC
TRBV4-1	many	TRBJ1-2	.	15	CASSQDPGTEYGYTF	TGCGCCAGCAGCCAAGATCCAGGGACGGAGTATGGCTACACCTTC
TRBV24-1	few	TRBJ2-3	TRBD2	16	CATSDRTSGGPDTQYF	TGTGCCACCAGTGATCGGACTAGCGGGGGGCCAGATACGCAGTATTTT
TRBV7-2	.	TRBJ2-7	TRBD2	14	CASTVAGGSYEQYF	TGTGCCAGCACCGTAGCGGGAGGAAGCTACGAGCAGTACTTC
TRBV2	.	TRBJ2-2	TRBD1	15	CASTRQGWNTGELFF	TGTGCCAGCACCAGACAGGGATGGAACACCGGGGAGCTGTTTTTT
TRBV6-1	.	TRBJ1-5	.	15	CASSDAGSSNQPQHF	TGTGCCAGCAGTGACGCGGGGTCCAGCAATCAGCCCCAGCATTTT
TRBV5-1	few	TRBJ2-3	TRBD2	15	CATGSGLAGADTQYF	TGCGCCACGGGATCGGGACTAGCGGGAGCAGATACGCAGTATTTT
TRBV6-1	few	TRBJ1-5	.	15	CASSDGRYSNQPQHF	TGTGCCAGCAGTGATGGACGGTATAGCAATCAGCCCCAGCATTTT